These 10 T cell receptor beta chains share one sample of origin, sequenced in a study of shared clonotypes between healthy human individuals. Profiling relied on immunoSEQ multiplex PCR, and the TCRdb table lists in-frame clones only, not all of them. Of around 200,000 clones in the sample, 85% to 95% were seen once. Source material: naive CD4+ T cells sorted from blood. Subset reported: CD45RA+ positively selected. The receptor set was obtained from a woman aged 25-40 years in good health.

CDR3 sequence: CASSLISTEQYF. The CDR3 DNA sequence: TGTGCCAGCAGCTTAATTAGTACCGAGCAGTACTTC. The rearrangement uses TRBV7-9 and TRBJ2-5; D not resolved. The end of the DNA is better explained by TRBJ2-7, so the J call may be wrong. The CDR3 is made up of 12 amino acids. Germline lookup yields CDR1 SEHNR and CDR2 FQNEAQ (reference sequence).

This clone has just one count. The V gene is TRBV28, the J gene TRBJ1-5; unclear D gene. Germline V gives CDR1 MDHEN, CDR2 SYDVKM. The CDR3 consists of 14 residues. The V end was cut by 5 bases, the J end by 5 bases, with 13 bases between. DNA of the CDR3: TGTGCCAGCAGTAATGTAGGCAGACATCAGCCCCAGCATTTT. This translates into CASSNVGRHQPQHF. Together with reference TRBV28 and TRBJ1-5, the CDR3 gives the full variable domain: DVKVTQSSRYLVKRTGEKVFLECVQDMDHENMFWYRQDPGLGLRLIYFSYDVKMKEKGDIPEGYSVSREKKERFSLILESASTNQTSMYLCASSNVGRHQPQHFGDGTRLSIL.

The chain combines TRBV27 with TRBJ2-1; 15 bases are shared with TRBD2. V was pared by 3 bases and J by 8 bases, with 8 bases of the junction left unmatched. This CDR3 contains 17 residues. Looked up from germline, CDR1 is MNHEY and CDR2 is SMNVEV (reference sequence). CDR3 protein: CASSFQGTSGRFDEQFF. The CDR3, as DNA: TGTGCCAGCAGTTTCCAAGGGACTAGCGGGAGGTTCGATGAGCAGTTCTTC.

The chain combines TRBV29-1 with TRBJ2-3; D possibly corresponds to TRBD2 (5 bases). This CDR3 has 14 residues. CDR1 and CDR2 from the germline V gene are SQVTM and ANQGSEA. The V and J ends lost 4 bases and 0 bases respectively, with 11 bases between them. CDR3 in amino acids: CSVGAGSSTDTQYF. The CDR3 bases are TGCAGCGTTGGGGCGGGCTCGAGCACAGATACGCAGTATTTT.

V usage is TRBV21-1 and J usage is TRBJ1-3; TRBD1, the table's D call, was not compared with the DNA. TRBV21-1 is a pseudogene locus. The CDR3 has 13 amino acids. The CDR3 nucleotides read TGTGCCAGCAGCTGGGACAAGGGAAACACCATATATTTT. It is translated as CASSWDKGNTIYF.

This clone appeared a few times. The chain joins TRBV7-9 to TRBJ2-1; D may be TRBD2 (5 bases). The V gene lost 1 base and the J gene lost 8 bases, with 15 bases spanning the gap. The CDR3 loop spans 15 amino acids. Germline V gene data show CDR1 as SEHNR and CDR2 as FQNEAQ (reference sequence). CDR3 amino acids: CASSLVKGSWDEQFF. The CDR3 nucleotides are TGTGCCAGCAGCTTAGTTAAAGGGAGCTGGGATGAGCAGTTCTTC. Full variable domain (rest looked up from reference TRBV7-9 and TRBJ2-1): DTGVSQNPRHKITKRGQNVTFRCDPISEHNRLYWYRQTLGQGPEFLTYFQNEAQLEKSRLLSDRFSAERPKGSFSTLEIQRTEQGDSAMYLCASSLVKGSWDEQFFGPGTRLTVL.

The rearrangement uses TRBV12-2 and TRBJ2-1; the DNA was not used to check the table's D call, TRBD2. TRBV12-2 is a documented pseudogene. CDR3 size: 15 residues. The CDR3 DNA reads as TGTGCAAGTCGCTTCATGGGACTAGCGGTCAATGAGCAGTTCTTC. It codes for CASRFMGLAVNEQFF.

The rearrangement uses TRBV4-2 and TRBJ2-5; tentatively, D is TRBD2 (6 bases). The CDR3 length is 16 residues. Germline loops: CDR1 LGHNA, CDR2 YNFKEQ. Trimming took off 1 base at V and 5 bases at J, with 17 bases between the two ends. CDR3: CASSQVPGETWETQYF. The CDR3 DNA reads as TGTGCCAGCAGCCAAGTTCCGGGGGAGACTTGGGAGACCCAGTACTTC.

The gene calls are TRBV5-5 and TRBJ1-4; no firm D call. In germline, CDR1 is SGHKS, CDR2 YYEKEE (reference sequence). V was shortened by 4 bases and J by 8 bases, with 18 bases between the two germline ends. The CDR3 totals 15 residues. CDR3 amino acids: CASSPPDITGEKLFF. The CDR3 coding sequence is TGTGCCAGCAGCCCCCCGGATATCACGGGGGAAAAACTGTTTTTT.

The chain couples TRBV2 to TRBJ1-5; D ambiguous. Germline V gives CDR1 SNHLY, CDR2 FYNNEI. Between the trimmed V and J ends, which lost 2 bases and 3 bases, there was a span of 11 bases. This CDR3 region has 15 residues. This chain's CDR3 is CASSEPDINNQPQHF. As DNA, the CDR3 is TGTGCCAGCAGTGAACCCGACATTAACAATCAGCCCCAGCATTTT. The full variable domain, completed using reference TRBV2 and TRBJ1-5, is EPEVTQTPSHQVTQMGQEVILRCVPISNHLYFYWYRQILGQKVEFLVSFYNNEISEKSEIFDDQFSVERPDGSNFTLKIRSTKLEDSAMYFCASSEPDINNQPQHFGDGTRLSIL.